The 26 T cell receptor beta chains presented below share a single source sample, sequenced in a study of early T cells in non-severe SARS-CoV-2 infection. TCRdb re-derived calls from the 5' RACE reads in MiXCR, one entry per CDR3 protein. Seen here are about 110,000 distinct CDR3 sequences, about 12% observed once, and the top ten hold around 2.9%. Sequencing used whole blood. Every receptor here comes from an adult who was a healthcare worker with PCR-confirmed SARS-CoV-2 infection or an uninfected control (not recorded which).

This clonotype was picked up a small number of times. The chain joins TRBV6-2 or TRBV6-3 to TRBJ2-5, with 7 positions matching TRBD1. CDR3 size: 16 residues. In germline, CDR1 is MNHEY, CDR2 SVGEGT. V shed 6 bases and J 0 bases; nucleotides not matched to a gene: 10. The CDR3 nucleotides read TGTGCCAGCAGCCACCGAGGGGGCGCGTACCAAGAGACCCAGTACTTC. It codes for CASSHRGGAYQETQYF.

This clonotype turned up a few times. This chain uses TRBV20-1 with TRBJ2-1; a possible D gene is TRBD2 (6 bases). This CDR3 has 14 residues. In germline, CDR1 is DFQATT, CDR2 SNEGSKA (reference sequence). The V gene lost 6 bases and the J gene lost 5 bases, with 17 bases spanning the gap. The CDR3: CSAVSGFGDNEQFF. The DNA for the CDR3 is TGCAGTGCCGTTAGCGGTTTTGGGGACAATGAGCAGTTCTTC.

The chain couples TRBV23-1 to TRBJ2-5, with D uncertain. TRBV23-1 has ORF status, its function being uncertain. V lost 7 bases and J lost 1, with 13 bases in between. The CDR3 length is 14 residues. The CDR3 loop reads CASNQVTTQETQYF. Written as DNA, the CDR3 is TGCGCCAGCAATCAGGTGACGACCCAAGAGACCCAGTACTTC.

This clonotype has just a few counts. This chain uses TRBV18 with TRBJ2-2; D gene uncertain. V shed 8 bases and J shed 1 base, with 14 bases lying between them. The CDR3 has 15 residues. Germline CDR1 is KGHSH and CDR2 is LQKENI. CDR3 in amino acids: CASPEERRNTGELFF. CDR3 sequence (DNA): TGTGCCAGCCCCGAGGAGAGAAGGAACACCGGGGAGCTGTTTTTT. Using reference TRBV18 and TRBJ2-2 for the parts outside the CDR3, the full variable domain is NAGVMQNPRHLVRRRGQEARLRCSPMKGHSHVYWYRQLPEEGLKFMVYLQKENIIDESGMPKERFSAEFPKEGPSILRIQQVVRGDSAAYFCASPEERRNTGELFFGEGSRLTVL.

This clonotype has ten or more counts. The genes are TRBV5-6 and TRBJ1-1; D unclear. Germline CDR1 SGHDT, CDR2 YYEEEE. This CDR3 region has 15 residues. Trimming left V 0 bases short and J 6 bases short, with 15 bases between. CDR3 sequence (DNA): TGTGCCAGCAGCTTGGATGTCAGAGGGATCGCTGAAGCTTTCTTT. This codes for CASSLDVRGIAEAFF. Variable domain in full (rest from reference TRBV5-6 and TRBJ1-1): DAGVTQSPTHLIKTRGQQVTLRCSPKSGHDTVSWYQQALGQGPQFIFQYYEEEERQRGNFPDRFSGHQFPNYSSELNVNALLLGDSALYLCASSLDVRGIAEAFFGQGTRLTVV.

Regarding this clonotype: Being one base from a much bigger clone, this may be a read error. The chain recombines TRBV7-8 with TRBJ1-5; possibly TRBD1 for D (5 bases). Germline loops: CDR1 SGHVS, CDR2 FQNEAQ. This CDR3 is 14 amino acids long. V lost 5 bases and J 6 bases, leaving 14 bases between the germline ends. The CDR3 nucleotides are TGTGCCAGCAGCATATTCGGGACCGCTCAGCCCCAGCATTTT. This codes for CASSIFGTAQPQHF.

This clonotype was detected many times. The chain couples TRBV7-9 to TRBJ2-4; a weak D match, TRBD1 (5 bases). The CDR3 has 13 amino acids. V lost 1 base and J lost 5, with 6 bases in between. The germline V gene has CDR1 SEHNR and CDR2 FQNEAQ (reference sequence). Here the CDR3 reads CASSLGRENIQYF. CDR3 bases: TGTGCCAGCAGCTTAGGCAGGGAAAACATTCAGTACTTC.

The sample holds many counts of this clonotype. The rearrangement uses TRBV7-2 and TRBJ1-2; 8 bases map to TRBD1. Looked up from germline, CDR1 is SGHTA and CDR2 is FQGNSA. V lost 5 bases, J lost 4 bases, and 3 bases stayed unmatched. The CDR3 runs to 13 residues. The chain's CDR3 is CASSRGQVYGYTF. The DNA of the CDR3 is TGTGCCAGCAGCCGGGGACAGGTCTATGGCTACACCTTC.

This chain connects TRBV19 to TRBJ2-1; 9 bases match TRBD1. The CDR3 covers 15 residues. Germline CDR1 reads LNHDA; CDR2 reads SQIVND (reference sequence). V lost 5 bases to trimming and J lost 2 bases; unmatched junction nucleotides: 4. DNA of the CDR3: TGTGCCAGTAGTTACGGGACAGGGCCCTACAATGAGCAGTTCTTC. This sequence encodes CASSYGTGPYNEQFF.

The DNA for the CDR3 is TGCAGCGTTCAGGGAAGCGACGAGCAGTACTTC. The encoded protein is CSVQGSDEQYF. This sequence joins TRBV29-1 and TRBJ2-7, with TRBD1 as a possible D gene (5 bases). CDR3 length equals 11 residues. V was shortened by 5 bases and J by 5 bases, with 10 bases between the two germline ends. Germline-derived CDR1 and CDR2 are SQVTM and ANQGSEA.

The chain carries TRBV5-4 and TRBJ2-1, with a possible D match to TRBD2 (6 bases). V gave up 1 base and J gave up 8 bases, with 19 bases separating them. The germline V gene encodes CDR1 SGHNT and CDR2 YYREEE (reference sequence). CDR3 length equals 16 residues. The CDR3 bases are TGTGCCAGCAGCTTGTCGGCTAGCGTAAATGGAGATGAGCAGTTCTTC. Translation: CASSLSASVNGDEQFF.

The V call is TRBV12-3 or TRBV12-4, the J call TRBJ2-1; no clear D. V was cut by 3 bases and J by 9 bases, with 12 bases left in between. The CDR3 consists of 13 residues. For the CDR3, the DNA is TGTGCCAGCAGTTTGGAAGTCGTCGGTGAGCAGTTCTTC. It specifies CASSLEVVGEQFF.

The sample holds a few counts of this clonotype. J is TRBJ2-7 and V is TRBV19, with D perhaps matching TRBD1 or TRBD2 (6 bases each). V was shortened by 3 bases and J by 6 bases, with 12 bases between the two germline ends. The CDR3 length is 13 residues. Germline values: CDR1 LNHDA, CDR2 SQIVND (reference sequence). The CDR3 region is CASSITGATEQYF. The CDR3 coding sequence is TGTGCCAGTAGTATTACGGGGGCAACCGAGCAGTACTTC. The full variable domain, with the rest looked up from reference TRBV19 and TRBJ2-7, is DGGITQSPKYLFRKEGQNVTLSCEQNLNHDAMYWYRQDPGQGLRLIYYSQIVNDFQKGDIAEGYSVSREKKESFPLTVTSAQKNPTAFYLCASSITGATEQYFGPGTRLTVT.

The sample holds many counts of this clonotype. The rearrangement uses TRBV12-3 or TRBV12-4 and TRBJ2-3; possible D gene TRBD2, 5 bases. Between the trimmed V and J ends, which lost 5 bases and 8 bases, there was a span of 11 bases. The CDR3 is made up of 12 amino acids. CDR3 amino acids: CASSRGLGTQYF. CDR3 sequence (DNA): TGTGCCAGCAGTCGAGGGTTGGGTACGCAGTATTTT.

This clonotype has a count of ten or more. The gene calls are TRBV7-9 and TRBJ2-7; 7 bases are a match to TRBD2. V gave up 1 base and J gave up 6 bases; unmatched junction bases: 12. Looked up from germline, CDR1 is SEHNR and CDR2 is FQNEAQ (reference sequence). The CDR3 length is 16 residues. The CDR3 bases are TGTGCCAGCAGCTTAGAGGCTAGCGGCCTAATGATCGAGCAGTACTTC. This gives the protein CASSLEASGLMIEQYF.

The J gene is TRBJ2-1, the V gene TRBV27; D unresolved. The germline V gene has CDR1 MNHEY and CDR2 SMNVEV (reference sequence). The CDR3 loop spans 14 amino acids. The ends were cut back, 5 bases at V and 4 bases at J, with 12 bases in the middle. CDR3 coding DNA: TGTGCCAGCAGTGTAGGGCTAGAGTACAATGAGCAGTTCTTC. Translation gives CASSVGLEYNEQFF.

This clonotype has only a few counts. This chain joins TRBV11-3 and TRBJ2-7, with D possibly called TRBD1 or TRBD2 (5 bases each). With 5 bases removed from V and 5 bases from J, the gap between germline ends came to 13 bases. The CDR3 contains 13 residues. Germline V CDR1 and CDR2: SGHNT, YENEEA. The DNA for the CDR3 is TGTGCCAGCAGCCAACCATTGGGGGACGAGCAGTACTTC. This gives the protein CASSQPLGDEQYF.

V and J are TRBV20-1 and TRBJ2-7, with a possible D match to TRBD2 (5 bases). V dropped 0 bases and J dropped 7 bases, with 16 bases sitting between them. The CDR3 loop spans 14 amino acids. Germline CDR1 and CDR2: DFQATT and SNEGSKA (reference sequence). CDR3 nucleotide sequence: TGCAGTGCTAGAGATAGGGCGGGCCCTTTAGAGCAGTACTTC. It is translated as CSARDRAGPLEQYF.

This clonotype was counted only a few times. The chain recombines TRBV21-1 with TRBJ2-3; TRBD2, the table's D call, was not compared with the DNA. TRBV21-1 corresponds to a pseudogene. The CDR3 has 15 amino acids. The CDR3 bases are TGTGCCAGCAGCAAACCCGAGGGCCTCACAGATACGCAGTATTTT. Translation gives CASSKPEGLTDTQYF.

This clonotype was observed at least ten times. The chain combines TRBV11-3 with TRBJ1-3; maybe TRBD1 (6 bases). This CDR3 contains 16 residues. V was trimmed by 5 bases and J by 2 bases, leaving 16 bases between them. Germline V gene sequence: CDR1 SGHNT, CDR2 YENEEA. CDR3 protein: CASSGGRWRTGNTIYF. DNA for the CDR3: TGTGCCAGCAGCGGGGGCCGATGGAGGACTGGAAACACCATATATTTT.

V and J are TRBV2 and TRBJ2-3; TRBD1 or TRBD2 may be the D gene (5 bases each). The CDR3 extends over 15 amino acids. The V gene lost 2 bases and the J gene lost 8 bases, with 17 bases spanning the gap. The germline CDR1 and CDR2 sequences are SNHLY and FYNNEI. In DNA form, the CDR3 reads TGTGCCAGCAGTGAAATCGGAGGCATGAGGGGTACGCAGTATTTT. It codes for CASSEIGGMRGTQYF.

In this sample, this clonotype turned up a few times. The gene calls are TRBV20-1 and TRBJ2-5, with 7 positions matching TRBD1. From germline, CDR1 is DFQATT and CDR2 SNEGSKA (reference sequence). The CDR3 is made up of 13 amino acids. V was clipped by 2 bases and J by 3 bases; unmatched bases: 3. The CDR3 DNA follows: TGCAGTGCTAGACCACAGGGGAAAGAGACCCAGTACTTC. This sequence encodes CSARPQGKETQYF.

This clonotype has at least ten counts. The chain has TRBV5-1 and TRBJ2-2; D not resolved. This CDR3 has 15 amino acids. The V and J ends lost 2 bases and 1 base respectively, with 9 bases between them. The germline gives CDR1 SGHRS, CDR2 YFSETQ. CDR3 sequence (DNA): TGCGCCAGCAGCTTAGGGCGGCAGAACACCGGGGAGCTGTTTTTT. It specifies CASSLGRQNTGELFF.

The V call is TRBV3-1, the J call TRBJ2-1; 7 bases map to TRBD1. The germline CDR1 and CDR2 sequences are LGHDT and YNNKEL (reference sequence). The length of the CDR3 is 13 residues. V trimming: 4 bases; J trimming: 10 bases; junction bases outside the gene matches: 7. The CDR3 is CASSPDRVDEQFF. For the CDR3, the DNA is TGTGCCAGCAGCCCTGACAGGGTTGACGAGCAGTTCTTC.

This sequence joins TRBV7-6 and TRBJ1-3; weak D call: TRBD1 (5 bases). V was cut by 4 bases and J by 0 bases, with 10 bases left in between. This CDR3 contains 15 residues. CDR1 and CDR2 from the germline V gene are SGHVS and FNYEAQ. The CDR3 DNA follows: TGTGCCAGCAGCTCCGGGACGGACTCTGGAAACACCATATATTTT. The encoded protein is CASSSGTDSGNTIYF.

The genes are TRBV30 and TRBJ1-5; no firm D call. CDR3 length: 15 amino acids. From germline, CDR1 is GTSNPN and CDR2 SVGIG (reference sequence). The germline V and J ends were trimmed by 2 bases and 7 bases, with 18 bases remaining between them. The CDR3 DNA is TGTGCCTGGAGTAACTGGTTTAAGCCGCGCCAGCCCCAGCATTTT. Translating gives CAWSNWFKPRQPQHF.